A selection of T cell receptor beta chains follows, all from one sample in a study of OX40 agonist ivuxolimab in advanced cancers. The assay was immunoSEQ multiplex PCR, and TCRdb's table has in-frame clones only and misses some. The sample has roughly 58,000 clones, approximately 80% seen once. The material sequenced was CD4+ or CD8+ T cells sorted from blood, taken in a trial of the OX40 agonist ivuxolimab. The source is an adult with an advanced solid tumor such as melanoma, head and neck, liver or kidney cancer. The CDR3 runs from the conserved cysteine through the conserved F or W. D genes are given only for firm matches. The size of a clone is reported for some rows only, either as once, few or many, or as a class for expanded clones.

cdr3_aa | cdr3_nt | d_call | v_call | clone_size | j_call
CASSLVWVRGSGNQPQHF | TGTGCCAGCAGTTTAGTCTGGGTCAGGGGATCGGGCAATCAGCCCCAGCATTTT | - | TRBV27 | few | TRBJ1-5
CASSAEGWMTEAFF | TGTGCCAGCAGTGCTGAGGGATGGATGACTGAAGCTTTCTTT | - | TRBV6-1 | few | TRBJ1-1
CASSQGTANQPQHF | TGTGCCAGCTCCCAGGGGACAGCCAATCAGCCCCAGCATTTT | TRBD1 | TRBV18 | - | TRBJ1-5
CASSLSPRLAGRLNEQFF | TGTGCCAGCAGCTTATCCCCGAGACTAGCGGGGAGGCTGAATGAGCAGTTCTTC | TRBD2 | TRBV7-9 | once | TRBJ2-1
CASSLLGTGGGYTF | TGTGCCAGCAGCCTACTAGGGACAGGTGGAGGCTACACCTTC | TRBD1 | TRBV6-5 | - | TRBJ1-2
CASTLASSYNEQFF | TGTGCCAGCACCCTAGCGAGCTCCTACAATGAGCAGTTCTTC | - | TRBV2 | - | TRBJ2-1
CAGRNEGNPNEKLFF | TGTGCCGGCCGCAACGAGGGGAACCCTAATGAAAAACTGTTTTTT | - | TRBV6-6 | - | TRBJ1-4
CASSRNPTQGSYEQYF | TGTGCCAGCTCACGAAACCCTACACAGGGTTCCTACGAGCAGTACTTC | - | TRBV18 | - | TRBJ2-7
CASSQQMGSGNTIYF | TGCGCCAGCAGCCAACAGATGGGCTCTGGAAACACCATATATTTT | - | TRBV4-1 | few | TRBJ1-3
CAISDGAEGAEKLFF | TGTGCCATCAGTGACGGGGCGGAGGGGGCTGAAAAACTGTTTTTT | TRBD1 | TRBV10-3 | - | TRBJ1-4
CASSYSSVYNEQFF | TGTGCCAGCAGTTACTCGAGTGTTTACAATGAGCAGTTCTTC | - | TRBV6-6 | few | TRBJ2-1
CASSQIRASGSSYEQYF | TGTGCCAGCAGCCAGATTAGGGCTAGCGGGAGCTCCTACGAGCAGTACTTC | TRBD2 | TRBV4-2 | - | TRBJ2-7
CASSPLDRLTVTDTQYF | TGTGCCAGCAGCCCCCTGGACCGCCTAACAGTGACAGATACGCAGTATTTT | - | TRBV14 | - | TRBJ2-3
CAISGASGPTDTQYF | TGTGCCATCAGTGGAGCTAGCGGTCCCACAGATACGCAGTATTTT | TRBD2 | TRBV10-3 | - | TRBJ2-3
CASSQGDRAGDTEAFF | TGCGCCAGCAGCCAAGGGGACAGGGCCGGGGACACTGAAGCTTTCTTT | TRBD1 | TRBV5-1 | - | TRBJ1-1
CASSASGQYQETQYF | TGTGCCAGCAGCGCATCCGGACAGTACCAAGAGACCCAGTACTTC | - | TRBV11-2 | - | TRBJ2-5
CASSVVRQANTEAFF | TGTGCCAGCAGCGTAGTTCGTCAGGCGAACACTGAAGCTTTCTTT | - | TRBV9 | - | TRBJ1-1
CASSFAAGGELFF | TGTGCCAGCAGCTTTGCAGCGGGCGGGGAGCTGTTTTTT | - | TRBV7-2 | many | TRBJ2-2
CASSSSRVGDTQYF | TGTGCCAGCAGCTCGTCTCGGGTGGGGGATACGCAGTATTTT | - | TRBV7-2 | many | TRBJ2-3
CASSLDPTDLSYEQYF | TGTGCCAGCAGTTTAGACCCGACAGACTTGTCCTACGAGCAGTACTTC | - | TRBV27 | - | TRBJ2-7
CASSPGKRGSTSTDTQYF | TGTGCCAGCAGCCCCGGTAAACGTGGGAGTACGAGCACAGATACGCAGTATTTT | - | TRBV7-2 | - | TRBJ2-3
CASRKSGGAYEQYF | TGTGCCAGCCGTAAGTCTGGAGGGGCCTACGAGCAGTACTTC | - | TRBV5-6 | - | TRBJ2-7
CASRPGIEENIQYF | TGTGCCAGCCGTCCCGGGATTGAGGAAAACATTCAGTACTTC | - | TRBV6-1 | - | TRBJ2-4
CASSLGDRFGQYF | TGTGCCAGCAGCTTAGGAGACAGGTTTGGGCAGTACTTC | - | TRBV11-2 | once | TRBJ2-5
CASSNMNTEAFF | TGTGCCAGCAGCAACATGAACACTGAAGCTTTCTTT | - | TRBV28 | - | TRBJ1-1
CASSQSGGFDEQFF | TGTGCCAGCTCTCAATCGGGTGGATTCGATGAGCAGTTCTTC | - | TRBV18 | - | TRBJ2-1
CASSPGTGPGELFF | TGTGCCAGTAGTCCCGGGACAGGTCCCGGGGAGCTGTTTTTT | TRBD1 | TRBV19 | - | TRBJ2-2
CASILGTASNQPQHF | TGTGCCAGCATTCTAGGGACAGCTAGCAATCAGCCCCAGCATTTT | TRBD1 | TRBV6-1 | - | TRBJ1-5
CASSRKGAAGELFF | TGTGCCAGCAGTCGAAAGGGGGCGGCCGGGGAGCTGTTTTTT | TRBD1 | TRBV6-1 | - | TRBJ2-2
CASSLRQGRKYEQYF | TGTGCCAGCAGCTTAAGACAGGGGAGGAAGTACGAGCAGTACTTC | TRBD1 | TRBV7-3 | few | TRBJ2-7
CAISESGTEAGNTIYF | TGTGCCATCAGTGAGTCTGGGACAGAGGCAGGAAACACCATATATTTT | TRBD1 | TRBV10-3 | - | TRBJ1-3
CASSLGLGRNSPLHF | TGTGCCAGCAGCTTAGGACTGGGAAGGAATTCACCCCTCCACTTT | - | TRBV7-9 | once | TRBJ1-6
CASSRRGHREETQYF | TGCGCCAGCAGCCGGAGGGGACATCGGGAAGAGACCCAGTACTTC | - | TRBV5-1 | - | TRBJ2-5
CATSREGQRNEKLFF | TGTGCCACAAGCAGGGAGGGACAGCGGAATGAAAAACTGTTTTTT | TRBD1 | TRBV19 | - | TRBJ1-4
CASSYRQGEAFF | TGTGCCAGCAGTTACCGTCAGGGCGAAGCTTTCTTT | - | TRBV6-6 | - | TRBJ1-1
CASSLGAGNYNEQFF | TGTGCCAGCAGCTTAGGGGCAGGGAACTACAATGAGCAGTTCTTC | - | TRBV7-2 | few | TRBJ2-1
CASSAGQGLENEKLFF | TGTGCCAGCAGCGCGGGACAGGGATTAGAGAATGAAAAACTGTTTTTT | TRBD1 | TRBV9 | - | TRBJ1-4
CAAWGQDTWEPQHF | TGTGCCGCGTGGGGACAGGACACTTGGGAGCCCCAGCATTTT | TRBD1 | TRBV28 | few | TRBJ1-5
CASSQGLAGITDTQYF | TGTGCCAGCTCACAGGGACTAGCGGGAATTACAGATACGCAGTATTTT | TRBD2 | TRBV18 | - | TRBJ2-3
CASSPTGYYGYTF | TGTGCCAGCAGTCCAACAGGGTACTATGGCTACACCTTC | - | TRBV2 | - | TRBJ1-2
CATSRDQGSGPQHF | TGTGCCACCAGCAGAGATCAGGGCTCAGGGCCCCAGCATTTT | - | TRBV15 | - | TRBJ1-5
CASSRVIRENTIYF | TGTGCCAGCAGCCGAGTTATTAGGGAAAACACCATATATTTT | - | TRBV7-9 | - | TRBJ1-3
CASSLAGQGRYGYTF | TGTGCCAGCAGCTTAGCTGGCCAGGGACGGTATGGCTACACCTTC | - | TRBV7-8 | once | TRBJ1-2
CASSLGQIQETQYF | TGTGCCAGCAGCTTGGGACAGATCCAAGAGACCCAGTACTTC | TRBD1 | TRBV11-2 | few | TRBJ2-5
CASSKFGLETQYF | TGTGCCAGCAGTAAGTTCGGGTTGGAGACCCAGTACTTC | - | TRBV25-1 | - | TRBJ2-5
CASKGQATPADTQYF | TGCGCCAGCAAGGGTCAAGCAACTCCTGCAGATACGCAGTATTTT | - | TRBV4-1 | - | TRBJ2-3
CASTPGTINTGELFF | TGTGCCAGCACCCCGGGGACTATTAACACCGGGGAGCTGTTTTTT | TRBD2 | TRBV27 | - | TRBJ2-2
CASSPTLRGTNEKLFF | TGTGCCAGCAGTCCTACCCTTCGCGGAACTAATGAAAAACTGTTTTTT | - | TRBV27 | - | TRBJ1-4
CASSPGTGSSIAKNIQYF | TGTGCCAGTAGTCCCGGGACAGGATCCTCTATAGCCAAAAACATTCAGTACTTC | TRBD1 | TRBV19 | - | TRBJ2-4
CASSNSDKNTGELFF | TGTGCCAGCAGTAATTCCGACAAAAACACCGGGGAGCTGTTTTTT | - | TRBV28 | few | TRBJ2-2
CASSLLRGPNEKLFF | TGTGCCAGCAGCTTACTCCGGGGCCCTAATGAAAAACTGTTTTTT | - | TRBV7-2 | - | TRBJ1-4
CASSNGLAGIQETQYF | TGTGCCAGCAGCAACGGACTAGCGGGGATTCAAGAGACCCAGTACTTC | TRBD2 | TRBV6-6 | - | TRBJ2-5
CASSPPGISGNNEQFF | TGTGCCAGCTCACCACCGGGGATTAGCGGGAACAATGAGCAGTTCTTC | TRBD2 | TRBV18 | once | TRBJ2-1
CASTLKGTDTEAFF | TGTGCCAGCACTCTAAAGGGGACGGACACTGAAGCTTTCTTT | - | TRBV6-5 | few | TRBJ1-1
CASSLGVQSFTDTQYF | TGTGCCAGCAGCTTAGGGGTACAAAGTTTCACAGATACGCAGTATTTT | - | TRBV11-2 | - | TRBJ2-3
CASSVEAGGTDTQYF | TGTGCCAGCAGTGTAGAAGCGGGAGGCACAGATACGCAGTATTTT | TRBD2 | TRBV2 | - | TRBJ2-3
CASSVDGQGRNEQFF | TGTGCCAGCAGCGTAGACGGACAGGGCCGCAATGAGCAGTTCTTC | TRBD1 | TRBV9 | - | TRBJ2-1
CASSSSDRRTTEAFF | TGTGCCAGTAGTTCTTCGGACAGGAGGACCACTGAAGCTTTCTTT | TRBD1 | TRBV19 | - | TRBJ1-1
CASRLLAGELFF | TGTGCCAGCAGACTTTTAGCGGGGGAGCTGTTTTTT | - | TRBV7-9 | medium-sized | TRBJ2-2
CASSPSAGNSYNEQFF | TGCGCCAGCAGCCCCTCGGCCGGGAATTCCTACAATGAGCAGTTCTTC | - | TRBV4-3 | - | TRBJ2-1